The 16 T cell receptor beta chains below were found in one sample sequenced in a study of control samples from healthy donors and cancer patients. Some clones are missing from TCRdb's copy, which holds only in-frame ones; the method was immunoSEQ multiplex PCR. Among about 170,000 clones listed, around 88% were seen once. Material: blood. The receptors were gathered from a woman aged 25-40 years in good health.

This sequence joins TRBV5-1 and TRBJ1-1, with unresolved D. This CDR3 comprises 14 residues. CDR1 SGHRS and CDR2 YFSETQ come from the germline V gene. V dropped 4 bases and J dropped 4 bases, with 14 bases sitting between them. The chain's CDR3 is CASSLNPSSTEAFF. DNA for the CDR3: TGCGCCAGCAGCCTGAATCCCTCGAGCACTGAAGCTTTCTTT. The full variable domain, its missing parts supplied by reference TRBV5-1 and TRBJ1-1, is KAGVTQTPRYLIKTRGQQVTLSCSPISGHRSVSWYQQTPGQGLQFLFEYFSETQRNKGNFPGRFSGRQFSNSRSEMNVSTLELGDSALYLCASSLNPSSTEAFFGQGTRLTVV.

The chain uses TRBV5-1 and TRBJ2-4; tentatively, D is TRBD1 or TRBD2 (5 bases each). CDR1 SGHRS and CDR2 YFSETQ come from the germline V gene. This CDR3 contains 13 residues. The ends were cut back, 2 bases at V and 6 bases at J, with 9 bases in the middle. CDR3 DNA: TGCGCCAGCAGCTTCGATGGGGGAAACATTCAGTACTTC. Protein: CASSFDGGNIQYF. Looking up the rest from reference TRBV5-1 and TRBJ2-4 gives the full variable domain: KAGVTQTPRYLIKTRGQQVTLSCSPISGHRSVSWYQQTPGQGLQFLFEYFSETQRNKGNFPGRFSGRQFSNSRSEMNVSTLELGDSALYLCASSFDGGNIQYFGAGTRLSVL.

About this clone itself: One end of the junction varies from germline; a read error may be responsible. V and J are TRBV7-7 and TRBJ2-2; the D gene is possibly TRBD2 (5 bases). CDR1 is SSHAT and CDR2 is FNYEAQ in the germline V gene (reference sequence). The CDR3 is 14 residues long. The CDR3 sequence: CASSLTRGTGELFF. CDR3 coding DNA: TGTGCTAGCAGCTTAACTCGGGGCACCGGGGAGCTGTTTTTT.

V gene TRBV7-6 combines with J gene TRBJ2-5, with 7 positions matching TRBD2. CDR1 is SGHVS and CDR2 is FNYEAQ in the germline V gene. Losses at the gene ends were 2 bases for V and 2 bases for J; bases not matched to a gene: 8. The CDR3 contains 16 residues. The CDR3 nucleotides read TGTGCCAGCAGCTTATTCCCATCGGGAGGTCAAGAGACCCAGTACTTC. Translating gives CASSLFPSGGQETQYF.

The CDR3 DNA reads TGTGCCAGTAGTACGAGGACGACTAGCGGGGGGCAGGGTGATACGCAGTATTTT. Translation: CASSTRTTSGGQGDTQYF. The chain combines TRBV19 with TRBJ2-3, with TRBD2 identical over 13 bases. Germline V gene data show CDR1 as LNHDA and CDR2 as SQIVND (reference sequence). The CDR3 runs to 18 residues. V shed 4 bases and J 6 bases; nucleotides not matched to a gene: 13.

The V gene is TRBV7-2, the J gene TRBJ2-5; the match to TRBD2 covers 7 bases. V shed 0 bases, J shed 5 bases, and the junction held 6 bases outside the gene matches. The CDR3 covers 15 residues. In germline, CDR1 is SGHTA, CDR2 FQGNSA. CDR3 sequence reads: CASSLAAASGETQYF. CDR3 DNA: TGTGCCAGCAGCTTAGCCGCGGCTAGCGGTGAGACCCAGTACTTC.

The CDR3 nucleotides are TGTGCCAGCAGTTTCCGAGGACAAGGTGACTATGGCTACACCTTC. Translating it yields CASSFRGQGDYGYTF. The genes are TRBV27 and TRBJ1-2; D is possibly TRBD1 (5 bases). Germline loops: CDR1 MNHEY, CDR2 SMNVEV (reference sequence). The CDR3 totals 15 residues. Between the trimmed V and J ends, which lost 3 bases and 3 bases, there was a span of 14 bases.

The chain combines TRBV11-2 with TRBJ2-1, with 7 positions matching TRBD2. This CDR3 is built from 16 residues. Germline CDR1 is SGHAT and CDR2 is FQNNGV. Trimming cost V 3 bases and J 6 bases; bases outside gene matches: 11. CDR3 nucleotides: TGTGCCAGCAGCTTCTTACTAGCGCCGCCTGGCAATGAGCAGTTCTTC. It codes for CASSFLLAPPGNEQFF.

This clone appeared a single time. V is TRBV6-4 and J is TRBJ1-5; unclear D gene. The CDR3 covers 16 residues. CDR1 and CDR2 from the germline V gene are MRHNA and SNTAGT. Trimming removed 4 bases from V and 2 bases from J, with 15 bases in between. The CDR3 region has the DNA TGTGCCAGCAGTGCGGTTCGGATTTTGGGCAATCAGCCCCAGCATTTT. Translation: CASSAVRILGNQPQHF.

V gene TRBV6-5 combines with J gene TRBJ1-2; D uncertain. CDR3 length equals 11 residues. V was cut by 4 bases and J by 5 bases, with 5 bases left in between. In germline, CDR1 is MNHEY, CDR2 SVGAGI. The CDR3 spells CASSSFYGYTF. The CDR3 coding sequence is TGTGCCAGCAGTTCCTTTTATGGCTACACCTTC.

Here the CDR3 reads CASSGWGGSGETQYF. The DNA for the CDR3 is TGTGCCAGCAGCGGCTGGGGGGGGTCGGGAGAGACCCAGTACTTC. The chain has TRBV11-3 and TRBJ2-5; the match to TRBD2 covers 7 bases. This CDR3 contains 15 residues. Germline V gives CDR1 SGHNT, CDR2 YENEEA. Trimming cost V 5 bases and J 4 bases; bases outside gene matches: 10. The full variable domain, rest sourced from reference TRBV11-3 and TRBJ2-5, is EAGVVQSPRYKIIEKKQPVAFWCNPISGHNTLYWYLQNLGQGPELLIRYENEEAVDDSQLPKDRFSAERLKGVDSTLKIQPAELGDSAVYLCASSGWGGSGETQYFGPGTRLLVL.

This clone was seen only once. This chain links TRBV3-1 (or the pseudogene TRBV3-2) with TRBJ2-5; D gene uncertain. Germline CDR1 reads LGHDT; CDR2 reads YNNKEL (reference sequence). The CDR3 consists of 11 residues. Trimming shortened V by 5 bases and J by 7 bases, and 8 bases separated the two germline ends. CDR3 coding DNA: TGTGCCAGCAGCTCACTTGGGACCCAGTACTTC. Translated, it gives CASSSLGTQYF.

This clone occurred a few times. This sequence joins TRBV3-1 (or the pseudogene TRBV3-2) and TRBJ1-5; D remains unclear. This CDR3 has 14 residues. V was pared by 3 bases and J by 3 bases, with 9 bases between. Germline CDR1 is LGHDT and CDR2 is YNNKEL (reference sequence). The CDR3 sequence is CASSQGAFNQPQHF. The CDR3 DNA is TGTGCCAGCAGCCAGGGTGCTTTCAATCAGCCCCAGCATTTT.

The CDR3 reads CASSSGTGEYNEQFF. The CDR3, as DNA: TGTGCCAGCAGCTCCGGGACAGGGGAGTACAATGAGCAGTTCTTC. The rearrangement uses TRBV6-5 and TRBJ2-1; TRBD1 agrees at 10 bases. The CDR3 sequence is 15 residues long. The V segment lost 6 bases and the J segment 4 bases; nucleotides outside the gene matches: 6. Germline V gene lookup returns CDR1 MNHEY and CDR2 SVGAGI.

This chain uses TRBV3-1 (or the pseudogene TRBV3-2) with TRBJ1-1; D remains ambiguous. Germline V CDR1 and CDR2: LGHDT, YNNKEL (reference sequence). CDR3 length: 14 residues. V shed 1 base and J shed 4 bases, with 10 bases lying between them. CDR3: CASSQVARTTEAFF. The CDR3 DNA reads as TGTGCCAGCAGCCAAGTAGCACGGACCACTGAAGCTTTCTTT.

V usage is TRBV5-6 and J usage is TRBJ1-1, with 8 bases identical to TRBD1. Germline CDR1 SGHDT, CDR2 YYEEEE. This CDR3 is 16 amino acids long. V shed 3 bases and J 5 bases; nucleotides not matched to a gene: 12. The CDR3 reads CASSSTYRGEWTEAFF. CDR3 bases: TGTGCCAGCAGCTCTACGTACAGGGGGGAATGGACTGAAGCTTTCTTT.